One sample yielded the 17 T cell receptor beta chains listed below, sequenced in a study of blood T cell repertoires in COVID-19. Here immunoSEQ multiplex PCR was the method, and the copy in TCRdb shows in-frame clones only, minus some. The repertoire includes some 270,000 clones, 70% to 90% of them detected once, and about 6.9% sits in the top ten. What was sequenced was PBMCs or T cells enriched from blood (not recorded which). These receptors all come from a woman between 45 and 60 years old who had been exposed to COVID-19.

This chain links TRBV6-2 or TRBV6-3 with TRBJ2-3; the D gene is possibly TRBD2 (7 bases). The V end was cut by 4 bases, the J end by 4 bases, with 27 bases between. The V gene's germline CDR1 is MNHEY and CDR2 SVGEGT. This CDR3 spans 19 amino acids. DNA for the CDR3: TGTGCCAGCAGTTTACAGCCGATGGTAGGGGGGGGGCCCCCAGATACGCAGTATTTT. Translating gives CASSLQPMVGGGPPDTQYF.

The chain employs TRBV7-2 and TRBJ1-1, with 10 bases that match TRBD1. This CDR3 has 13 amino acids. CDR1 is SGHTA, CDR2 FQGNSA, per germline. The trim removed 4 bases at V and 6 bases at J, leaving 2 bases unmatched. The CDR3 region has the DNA TGTGCCAGCAGCTGGGGGACAGGGGCTGAAGCTTTCTTT. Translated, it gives CASSWGTGAEAFF. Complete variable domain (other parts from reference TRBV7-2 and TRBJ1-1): GAGVSQSPSNKVTEKGKDVELRCDPISGHTALYWYRQSLGQGLEFLIYFQGNSAPDKSGLPSDRFSAERTGGSVSTLTIQRTQQEDSAVYLCASSWGTGAEAFFGQGTRLTVV.

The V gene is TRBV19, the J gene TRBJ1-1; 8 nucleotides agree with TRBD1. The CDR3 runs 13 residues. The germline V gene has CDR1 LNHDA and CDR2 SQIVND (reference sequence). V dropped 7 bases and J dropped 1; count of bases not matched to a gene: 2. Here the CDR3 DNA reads TGTGCCAGTATCAGGGGGCAGAACACTGAAGCTTTCTTT. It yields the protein CASIRGQNTEAFF.

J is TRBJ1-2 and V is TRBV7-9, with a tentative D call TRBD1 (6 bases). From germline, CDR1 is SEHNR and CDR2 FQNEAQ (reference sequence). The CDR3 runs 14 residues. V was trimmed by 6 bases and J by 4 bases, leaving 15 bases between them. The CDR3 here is CASSFMDRTYGYTF. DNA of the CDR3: TGTGCCAGCAGTTTCATGGACAGAACCTATGGCTACACCTTC.

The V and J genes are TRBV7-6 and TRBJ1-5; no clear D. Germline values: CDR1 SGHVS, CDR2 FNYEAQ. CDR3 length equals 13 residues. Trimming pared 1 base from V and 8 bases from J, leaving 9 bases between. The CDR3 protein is CASSLGGQKPQHF. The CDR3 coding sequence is TGTGCCAGCAGCTTAGGAGGTCAGAAGCCCCAGCATTTT.

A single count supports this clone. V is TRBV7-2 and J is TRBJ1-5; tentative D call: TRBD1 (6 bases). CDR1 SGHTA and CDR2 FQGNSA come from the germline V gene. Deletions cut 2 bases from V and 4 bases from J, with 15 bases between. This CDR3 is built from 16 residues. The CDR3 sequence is CASSLSMGGTNQPQHF. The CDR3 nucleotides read TGTGCCAGCAGCTTATCGATGGGGGGGACAAATCAGCCCCAGCATTTT.

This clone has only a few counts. This chain's CDR3 is CASRENWDSLNTEAFF. DNA for the CDR3: TGTGCCAGCAGGGAAAACTGGGACAGCTTGAACACTGAAGCTTTCTTT. The V call is TRBV2, the J call TRBJ1-1; 7 positions agree with TRBD1. The CDR3 consists of 16 residues. V shed 6 bases, J shed 0 bases, and the junction held 10 bases outside the gene matches. In germline, CDR1 is SNHLY, CDR2 FYNNEI.

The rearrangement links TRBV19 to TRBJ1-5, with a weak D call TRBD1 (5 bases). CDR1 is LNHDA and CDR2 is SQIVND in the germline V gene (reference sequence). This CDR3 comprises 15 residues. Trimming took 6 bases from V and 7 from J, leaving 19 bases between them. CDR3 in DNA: TGTGCCAGTAGACCAGTAGACAGAGACGCCCAGCCCCAGCATTTT. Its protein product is CASRPVDRDAQPQHF.

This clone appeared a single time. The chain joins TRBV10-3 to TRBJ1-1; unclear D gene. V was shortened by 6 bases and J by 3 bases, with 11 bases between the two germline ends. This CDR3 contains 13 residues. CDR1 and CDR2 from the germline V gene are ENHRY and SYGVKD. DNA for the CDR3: TGTGCCATCAGCGGCCTAGAACACACTGAAGCTTTCTTT. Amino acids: CAISGLEHTEAFF.

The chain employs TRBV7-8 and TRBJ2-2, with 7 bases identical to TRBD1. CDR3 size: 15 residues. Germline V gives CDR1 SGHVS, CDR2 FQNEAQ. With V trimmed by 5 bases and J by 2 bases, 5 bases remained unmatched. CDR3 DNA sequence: TGTGCCAGCAGCCGCCGGGACAGTAACACCGGGGAGCTGTTTTTT. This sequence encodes CASSRRDSNTGELFF.

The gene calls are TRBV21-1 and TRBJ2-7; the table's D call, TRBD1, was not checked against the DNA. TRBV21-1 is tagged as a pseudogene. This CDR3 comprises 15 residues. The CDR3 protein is CASSITTGISYEQYF. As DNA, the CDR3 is TGTGCCAGCAGCATAACGACAGGGATTTCCTACGAGCAGTACTTC.

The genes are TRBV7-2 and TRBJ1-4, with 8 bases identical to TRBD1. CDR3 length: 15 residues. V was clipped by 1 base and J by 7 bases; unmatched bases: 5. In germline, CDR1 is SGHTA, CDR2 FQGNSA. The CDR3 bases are TGTGCCAGCAGCTTAGACAGGGGGAGATTTGAAAAACTGTTTTTT. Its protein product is CASSLDRGRFEKLFF.

In DNA form, the CDR3 reads TGTGCCAGCAGCTTGCGCGGGACTGAAGCTTTCTTT. Translating it yields CASSLRGTEAFF. The genes are TRBV5-6 and TRBJ1-1; no definite D call. V gave up 1 base and J gave up 5 bases, with 6 bases separating them. This CDR3 contains 12 residues. Germline CDR1 is SGHDT and CDR2 is YYEEEE.

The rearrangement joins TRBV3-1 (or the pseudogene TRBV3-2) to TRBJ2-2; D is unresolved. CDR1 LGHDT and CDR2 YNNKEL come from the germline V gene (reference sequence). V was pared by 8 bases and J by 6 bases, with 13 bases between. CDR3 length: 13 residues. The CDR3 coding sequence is TGTGCCAGCGTATACGGCGCGGCCGGGGAGCTGTTTTTT. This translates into CASVYGAAGELFF.

DNA of the CDR3: TGTGCCAGCGCGTTACAGGGGTACACTGAAGCTTTCTTT. Protein sequence: CASALQGYTEAFF. The J gene is TRBJ1-1, the V gene TRBV11-2; 7 bases line up with TRBD1. Germline CDR1 is SGHAT and CDR2 is FQNNGV. With V trimmed by 8 bases and J by 3 bases, 6 bases remained unmatched. There are 13 residues in the CDR3.

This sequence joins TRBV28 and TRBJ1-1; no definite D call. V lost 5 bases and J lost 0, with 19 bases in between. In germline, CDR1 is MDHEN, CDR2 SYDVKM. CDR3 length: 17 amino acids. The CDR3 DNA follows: TGTGCCAGCAGTACTCCCGGGGTGAGGGCCATGAACACTGAAGCTTTCTTT. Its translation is CASSTPGVRAMNTEAFF.

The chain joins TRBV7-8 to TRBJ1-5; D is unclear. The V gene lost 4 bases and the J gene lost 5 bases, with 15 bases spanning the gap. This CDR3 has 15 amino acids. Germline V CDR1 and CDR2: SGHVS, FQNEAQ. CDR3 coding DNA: TGTGCCAGCAGCTCCCAGCGGGAGACGTATCAGCCCCAGCATTTT. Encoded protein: CASSSQRETYQPQHF. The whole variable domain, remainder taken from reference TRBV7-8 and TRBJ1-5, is GAGVSQSPRYKVAKRGQDVALRCDPISGHVSLFWYQQALGQGPEFLTYFQNEAQLDKSGLPSDRFFAERPEGSVSTLKIQRTQQEDSAVYLCASSSQRETYQPQHFGDGTRLSIL.